Each of the 27 T cell receptor beta chains below was sequenced from the same sample in a study of T cells in Graves' hyperthyroidism and ophthalmopathy. Amplification yielded TCR beta CDR3 regions, with RNA transcripts as the source. TCR CDR3 underwent first-round RT-PCR with the HTBI primer set. From the multiplex PCR reads, TCRdb called clonotypes with MiXCR, one entry per CDR3 protein. Counted here are roughly 740,000 distinct CDR3 sequences, about 15% occurring once; the ten biggest clones make up roughly 8%. The material sequenced was blood. Source of these receptors: a man younger than 30 with Graves' hyperthyroidism.

This clonotype showed up many times. The chain couples TRBV20-1 to TRBJ2-7, with a tentative D call TRBD1 (7 bases). Per the germline V gene, CDR1 is DFQATT and CDR2 is SNEGSKA (reference sequence). Trimming stripped 3 bases from V and 1 base from J, with 13 bases between. CDR3 length equals 14 residues. The CDR3 is CSARPTGTSYEQYF. In DNA form, the CDR3 reads TGCAGTGCTAGGCCGACAGGGACTTCCTACGAGCAGTACTTC.

Only a few counts were recorded for this clonotype. The chain couples TRBV28 to TRBJ1-5, with 9 bases matching TRBD1. The V gene's germline CDR1 is MDHEN and CDR2 SYDVKM. The CDR3 totals 14 residues. V lost 5 bases to trimming and J lost 7 bases; unmatched junction nucleotides: 6. The CDR3 nucleotides are TGTGCCAGCAGTAAGGACAGGGGAACACAGCCCCAGCATTTT. This sequence encodes CASSKDRGTQPQHF.

This clonotype was counted many times. The J gene is TRBJ1-2, the V gene TRBV5-5; no clear D gene. The germline CDR1 and CDR2 sequences are SGHKS and YYEKEE (reference sequence). V was clipped by 4 bases and J by 8 bases, with 18 bases between them. CDR3 length: 14 amino acids. The CDR3 here is CASSRPRVDDGYTF. The CDR3 nucleotides are TGTGCCAGCAGCAGACCGAGAGTGGATGACGGCTACACCTTC.

This clonotype was counted at least ten times. J is TRBJ2-5 and V is TRBV7-2; 8 bases map to TRBD2. V lost 5 bases, J lost 5 bases, and 13 bases stayed unmatched. Germline CDR1 SGHTA, CDR2 FQGNSA. The CDR3 spans 16 residues. CDR3 DNA sequence: TGTGCCAGCAGCCCCCTCGCGCTAGCGGGCGGGGAGACCCAGTACTTC. Protein product: CASSPLALAGGETQYF. Using reference TRBV7-2 and TRBJ2-5 for the parts outside the CDR3, the full variable domain is GAGVSQSPSNKVTEKGKDVELRCDPISGHTALYWYRQSLGQGLEFLIYFQGNSAPDKSGLPSDRFSAERTGGSVSTLTIQRTQQEDSAVYLCASSPLALAGGETQYFGPGTRLLVL.

The chain links TRBV19 to TRBJ2-7; 8 positions agree with TRBD1. Per the germline V gene, CDR1 is LNHDA and CDR2 is SQIVND (reference sequence). The V and J ends lost 3 bases and 3 bases, in that order; junction bases with no gene match: 7. The CDR3 is 15 residues long. CDR3 DNA: TGTGCCAGTAGTATTCTCGACAGGGGTGGCTACGAGCAGTACTTC. Translated, it gives CASSILDRGGYEQYF.

This sequence joins TRBV10-3 and TRBJ2-5; 7 bases agree with TRBD1. V lost 0 bases, J lost 5 bases, and 21 bases stayed unmatched. Germline V gene sequence: CDR1 ENHRY, CDR2 SYGVKD. The CDR3 extends over 20 amino acids. In DNA, the CDR3 is TGTGCCATCAGTGAGTCTGGCAAGGGATTTTGGGACAGAGTACGGGAGACCCAGTACTTC. The encoded protein is CAISESGKGFWDRVRETQYF.

The chain is built from TRBV10-3 and TRBJ2-3; perhaps TRBD1 as D (5 bases). Between the trimmed V and J ends, which lost 6 bases and 2 bases, there was a span of 12 bases. This CDR3 region has 14 residues. CDR1 and CDR2 from the germline V gene are ENHRY and SYGVKD. CDR3 nucleotide sequence: TGTGCCATCAGGGGTCAGGGATACACAGATACGCAGTATTTT. Translation gives CAIRGQGYTDTQYF.

Points on this clonotype: The junction differs from germline at one of its ends, possibly a read error. The chain links TRBV7-2 to TRBJ2-1, with unresolved D. The CDR3 contains 15 residues. Germline CDR1 reads SGHTA; CDR2 reads FQGNSA. CDR3 sequence: CASSQDELWREEQFF. In DNA, the CDR3 is TGCGCCAGCAGCCAAGATGAGCTTTGGCGTGAAGAGCAGTTCTTC. The full variable domain, with the rest looked up from reference TRBV7-2 and TRBJ2-1, is GAGVSQSPSNKVTEKGKDVELRCDPISGHTALYWYRQSLGQGLEFLIYFQGNSAPDKSGLPSDRFSAERTGGSVSTLTIQRTQQEDSAVYLCASSQDELWREEQFFGPGTRLTVL.

This clonotype was seen at least ten times. J is TRBJ2-7 and V is TRBV20-1, with TRBD2 matching 12 bases. This CDR3 contains 16 residues. Unmatched junction bases numbered 6, after V lost 3 bases and J lost 0 bases. Per the germline V gene, CDR1 is DFQATT and CDR2 is SNEGSKA (reference sequence). Written as DNA, the CDR3 is TGCAGTGCTAGGGGGACTAGCGGGTTGAGCTCCTACGAGCAGTACTTC. It specifies CSARGTSGLSSYEQYF.

This clonotype was observed many times. The V and J genes are TRBV2 and TRBJ2-1; D unresolved. This CDR3 is built from 14 residues. CDR1 and CDR2 from the germline V gene are SNHLY and FYNNEI. Trimming pared 3 bases from V and 0 bases from J, leaving 6 bases between. CDR3 in amino acids: CASSDYTSYNEQFF. The CDR3 region has the DNA TGTGCCAGCAGTGACTATACCTCCTACAATGAGCAGTTCTTC.

The chain is built from TRBV30 and TRBJ2-3; D gene uncertain. The CDR3 consists of 19 residues. CDR1 is GTSNPN and CDR2 is SVGIG in the germline V gene (reference sequence). V lost 3 bases to trimming and J lost 2 bases, with 27 bases between them. CDR3 region: CAWRPDPSTHLRYTDTQYF. CDR3 DNA sequence: TGTGCCTGGAGACCCGATCCGTCGACTCACCTCAGATACACAGATACGCAGTATTTT.

The CDR3, as DNA: TGTGCCAGCATACTCCGGACAGGGGGCAACTACGAGCAGTACTTC. Encoded protein: CASILRTGGNYEQYF. The chain carries TRBV2 and TRBJ2-7; 11 bases map to TRBD1. CDR1 is SNHLY, CDR2 FYNNEI, per germline. This CDR3 is built from 15 residues. V shed 7 bases and J 3 bases; nucleotides not matched to a gene: 8.

The chain has TRBV14 and TRBJ2-2, with 7 bases identical to TRBD1. Losses at the gene ends were 0 bases for V and 3 bases for J; bases not matched to a gene: 7. CDR3 length: 17 residues. In germline, CDR1 is SGHDN, CDR2 FVKESK. The CDR3 DNA sequence: TGTGCCAGCAGCCAAGATAGGCGACAGGGTTACACCGGGGAGCTGTTTTTT. Its translation: CASSQDRRQGYTGELFF.

This rearrangement joins TRBV28 to TRBJ2-2; D remains unclear. V lost 8 bases, J lost 1 base, and 8 bases lay in between. The CDR3 is 13 residues long. Germline V gene lookup returns CDR1 MDHEN and CDR2 SYDVKM. The CDR3 region is CASEMRNTGELFF. Written as DNA, the CDR3 is TGTGCCAGCGAAATGAGGAACACCGGGGAGCTGTTTTTT.

This sequence joins TRBV5-1 and TRBJ2-2; unclear D gene. The CDR3 spans 14 residues. Trimming shortened V by 5 bases and J by 2 bases, and 10 bases separated the two germline ends. In germline, CDR1 is SGHRS, CDR2 YFSETQ. This CDR3 is CASRPDPNTGELFF. The CDR3 bases are TGCGCCAGCAGGCCGGACCCCAACACCGGGGAGCTGTTTTTT.

V usage is TRBV7-9 and J usage is TRBJ2-2; 10 bases are a match to TRBD1. Germline V lookup: CDR1 SEHNR, CDR2 FQNEAQ (reference sequence). This CDR3 has 14 residues. V dropped 5 bases and J dropped 7; count of bases not matched to a gene: 4. The CDR3, as DNA: TGTGCCAGCAGCCTGACAGGGGGCGTCGGGGAGCTGTTTTTT. It encodes CASSLTGGVGELFF.

The rearrangement links TRBV20-1 to TRBJ2-7, with D tentatively TRBD1 or TRBD2 (6 bases each). V was shortened by 0 bases and J by 3 bases, with 15 bases between the two germline ends. Germline values: CDR1 DFQATT, CDR2 SNEGSKA (reference sequence). The CDR3 runs 15 residues. CDR3: CSARDYWAGHYEQYF. In DNA form, the CDR3 reads TGCAGTGCTAGAGATTATTGGGCGGGACACTACGAGCAGTACTTC.

At least ten counts were recorded for this clonotype. The chain links TRBV7-9 to TRBJ2-2; 8 bases are shared with TRBD2. The V segment lost 5 bases and the J segment 5 bases; nucleotides outside the gene matches: 7. In germline, CDR1 is SEHNR, CDR2 FQNEAQ (reference sequence). The length of the CDR3 is 15 residues. The CDR3 DNA reads as TGTGCCAGCAGCCCACTAGCGGTTATGACCGGGGAGCTGTTTTTT. Protein product: CASSPLAVMTGELFF. Together with reference TRBV7-9 and TRBJ2-2, the CDR3 gives the full variable domain: DTGVSQNPRHKITKRGQNVTFRCDPISEHNRLYWYRQTLGQGPEFLTYFQNEAQLEKSRLLSDRFSAERPKGSFSTLEIQRTEQGDSAMYLCASSPLAVMTGELFFGEGSRLTVL.

The chain carries TRBV7-9 and TRBJ2-7, with 8 positions matching TRBD2. Germline loops: CDR1 SEHNR, CDR2 FQNEAQ (reference sequence). There are 16 residues in the CDR3. The ends lost 5 bases at V and 3 bases at J; junction bases unmatched: 12. CDR3 bases: TGTGCCAGCAGCGCCTCGCTGGGCGGGGGGAGCTACGAGCAGTACTTC. Translated, it gives CASSASLGGGSYEQYF.

This clonotype was detected a few times. The genes are TRBV12-3 or TRBV12-4 and TRBJ2-7; D gene unclear. The V end lost 3 bases, the J end lost 7 bases, and 10 bases lay between the germline ends. CDR3 size: 12 residues. In nucleotides, the CDR3 is TGTGCCAGCAGTTTGGCCCTGCTGGAGCAGTACTTC. Its protein is CASSLALLEQYF.

The chain combines TRBV6-2 or TRBV6-3 with TRBJ2-2; D gene unclear. The CDR3 is 14 amino acids. Germline CDR1 is MNHEY and CDR2 is SVGEGT. Trimming took off 8 bases at V and 1 base at J, with 11 bases between the two ends. The CDR3 DNA reads as TGTGCCAGCCTGTTTCGCGAGAACACCGGGGAGCTGTTTTTT. It is translated as CASLFRENTGELFF.

This clonotype came up a few times. The chain recombines TRBV5-1 with TRBJ2-3; D is tentatively TRBD1 or TRBD2 (6 bases each). The CDR3 has 15 amino acids. The germline V and J ends were trimmed by 4 bases and 0 bases, with 12 bases remaining between them. Germline CDR1 SGHRS, CDR2 YFSETQ. CDR3: CASSGGDTSTDTQYF. The CDR3 DNA follows: TGCGCCAGCAGCGGAGGGGACACTAGCACAGATACGCAGTATTTT.

There are many counts of this clonotype. Here the CDR3 reads CAWSTDTQYF. Written as DNA, the CDR3 is TGTGCCTGGAGCACAGATACGCAGTATTTT. J is TRBJ2-3 and V is TRBV30; no firm D call. Per germline, CDR1 GTSNPN and CDR2 SVGIG (reference sequence). This CDR3 has 10 amino acids. Trimming stripped 3 bases from V and 2 bases from J, with 0 bases between.

Concerning this clonotype: A much more abundant neighbour one base away suggests this may be a read error. The rearrangement links TRBV28 to TRBJ2-7; tentative D call: TRBD1 (5 bases). There are 12 residues in the CDR3. Looked up from germline, CDR1 is MDHEN and CDR2 is SYDVKM. The CDR3: CASNLASLGRYF. In nucleotides, the CDR3 is TGTGCCAGCAATTTAGCTTCCCTGGGGCGGTACTTC.

There are many counts of this clonotype. The rearrangement uses TRBV28 and TRBJ2-1; no definite D call. V dropped 6 bases and J dropped 4 bases, with 7 bases sitting between them. The CDR3 is 12 amino acids. The germline V gene encodes CDR1 MDHEN and CDR2 SYDVKM. The CDR3: CASSPLYNEQFF. CDR3 nucleotides: TGTGCCAGCAGCCCCCTATACAATGAGCAGTTCTTC.

This clonotype was recorded many times. This chain links TRBV12-3 or TRBV12-4 with TRBJ2-4; no reliable D call. Deletions cut 5 bases from V and 0 bases from J, with 17 bases between. CDR3 length equals 17 residues. The CDR3 sequence: CASSPRHTSLAKNIQYF. The DNA of the CDR3 is TGTGCCAGCAGTCCGCGACACACGTCCCTAGCCAAAAACATTCAGTACTTC.

The chain couples TRBV7-2 to TRBJ2-3; a weak D match, TRBD2 (5 bases). CDR3 length equals 14 residues. The germline V gene encodes CDR1 SGHTA and CDR2 FQGNSA. The V end lost 5 bases, the J end lost 1 base, and 10 bases lay between the germline ends. As DNA, the CDR3 is TGTGCCAGCAGCCGGGAACCACGCACAGATACGCAGTATTTT. This encodes CASSREPRTDTQYF. Full variable domain (missing parts from reference TRBV7-2 and TRBJ2-3): GAGVSQSPSNKVTEKGKDVELRCDPISGHTALYWYRQSLGQGLEFLIYFQGNSAPDKSGLPSDRFSAERTGGSVSTLTIQRTQQEDSAVYLCASSREPRTDTQYFGPGTRLTVL.